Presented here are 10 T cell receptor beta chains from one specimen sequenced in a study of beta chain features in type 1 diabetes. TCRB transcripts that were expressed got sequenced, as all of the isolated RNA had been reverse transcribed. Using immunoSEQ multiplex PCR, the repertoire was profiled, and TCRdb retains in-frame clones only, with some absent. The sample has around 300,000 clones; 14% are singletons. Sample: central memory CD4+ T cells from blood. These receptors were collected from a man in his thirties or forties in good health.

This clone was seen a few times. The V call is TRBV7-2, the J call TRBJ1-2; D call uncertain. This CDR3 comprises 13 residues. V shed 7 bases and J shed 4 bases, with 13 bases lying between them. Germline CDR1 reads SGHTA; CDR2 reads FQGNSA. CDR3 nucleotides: TGTGCCAGCATGAGGGAGAGGCCCTATGGCTACACCTTC. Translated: CASMRERPYGYTF.

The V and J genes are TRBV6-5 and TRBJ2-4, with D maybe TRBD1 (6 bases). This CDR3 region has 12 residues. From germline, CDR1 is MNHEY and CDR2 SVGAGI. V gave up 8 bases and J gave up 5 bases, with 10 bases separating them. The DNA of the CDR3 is TGTGCCAGCGGACAGAGCCAAAACATTCAGTACTTC. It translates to CASGQSQNIQYF.

CDR3: CASSFALEEEQFF. As DNA, the CDR3 is TGTGCCAGCAGCTTCGCACTGGAGGAAGAGCAGTTCTTC. The V and J genes are TRBV7-9 and TRBJ2-1; tentative D call: TRBD2 (5 bases). CDR3 size: 13 residues. Germline values: CDR1 SEHNR, CDR2 FQNEAQ (reference sequence). V was pared by 3 bases and J by 10 bases, with 13 bases between.

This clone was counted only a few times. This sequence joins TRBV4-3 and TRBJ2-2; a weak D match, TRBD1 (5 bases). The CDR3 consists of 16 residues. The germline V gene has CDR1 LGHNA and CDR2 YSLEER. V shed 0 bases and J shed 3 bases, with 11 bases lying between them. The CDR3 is CASSQEPTGYTGELFF. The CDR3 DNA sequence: TGCGCCAGCAGCCAAGAGCCAACAGGCTACACCGGGGAGCTGTTTTTT.

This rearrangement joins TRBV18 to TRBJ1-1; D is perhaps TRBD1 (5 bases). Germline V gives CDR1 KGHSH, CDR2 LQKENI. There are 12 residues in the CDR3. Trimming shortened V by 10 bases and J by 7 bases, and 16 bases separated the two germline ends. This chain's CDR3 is CATSGGTDEAFF. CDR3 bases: TGTGCCACCTCGGGGGGAACGGATGAAGCTTTCTTT. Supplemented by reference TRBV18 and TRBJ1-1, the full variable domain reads NAGVMQNPRHLVRRRGQEARLRCSPMKGHSHVYWYRQLPEEGLKFMVYLQKENIIDESGMPKERFSAEFPKEGPSILRIQQVVRGDSAAYFCATSGGTDEAFFGQGTRLTVV.

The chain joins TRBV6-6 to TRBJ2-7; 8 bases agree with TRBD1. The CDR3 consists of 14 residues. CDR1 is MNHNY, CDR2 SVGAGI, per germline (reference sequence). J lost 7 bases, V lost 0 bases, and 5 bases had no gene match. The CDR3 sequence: CASSYSRRTGEQYF. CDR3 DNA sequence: TGTGCCAGCAGTTACTCGAGGAGGACAGGGGAGCAGTACTTC.

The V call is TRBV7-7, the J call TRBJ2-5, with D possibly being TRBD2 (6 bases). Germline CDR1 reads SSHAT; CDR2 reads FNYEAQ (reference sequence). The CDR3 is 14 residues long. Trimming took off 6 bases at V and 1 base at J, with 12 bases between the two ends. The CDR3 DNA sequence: TGTGCCAGCAGTCGACTAGGGTTCCAAGAGACCCAGTACTTC. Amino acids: CASSRLGFQETQYF.

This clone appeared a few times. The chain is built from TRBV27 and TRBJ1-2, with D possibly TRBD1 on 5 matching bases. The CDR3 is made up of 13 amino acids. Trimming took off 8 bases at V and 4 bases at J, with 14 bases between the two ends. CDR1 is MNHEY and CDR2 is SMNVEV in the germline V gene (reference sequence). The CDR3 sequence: CASGTRDGYGYTF. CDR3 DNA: TGTGCCAGCGGTACCCGGGACGGCTATGGCTACACCTTC.

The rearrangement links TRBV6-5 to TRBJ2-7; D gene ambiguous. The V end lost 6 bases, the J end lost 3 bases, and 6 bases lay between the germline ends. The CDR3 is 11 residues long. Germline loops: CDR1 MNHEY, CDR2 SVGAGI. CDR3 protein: CASSNYYEQYF. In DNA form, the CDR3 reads TGTGCCAGCAGCAACTACTACGAGCAGTACTTC.

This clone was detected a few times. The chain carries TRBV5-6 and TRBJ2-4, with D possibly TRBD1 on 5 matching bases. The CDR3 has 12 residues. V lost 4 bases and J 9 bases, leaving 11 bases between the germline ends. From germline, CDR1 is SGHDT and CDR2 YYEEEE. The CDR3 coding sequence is TGTGCCAGCAGCCAGGCCACAGGCATTCAGTACTTC. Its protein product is CASSQATGIQYF.